This TCR beta chain originates from a study of response to subunit inactivated influenza vaccine. Broader study findings: Few new T cells, the authors suggested, are recruited by each seasonal influenza vaccination.

TCRdb re-called the RT-PCR reads through MiXCR, storing one row per CDR3 protein. The table lists roughly 180,000 distinct CDR3 sequences, about a tenth of them singletons, with about 11% in the top ten. Worth noting for this clonotype: Its antigen is unknown.

The source material was non-naive T cells sorted from PBMCs, sampled on the day of vaccination. This TCR was recovered from a man between 45 and 60 years old who received an inactivated influenza vaccine.

CDR3 coding DNA: TGCGCCAGCAGCTTAGGGAGCGGAGACAATGAGCAGTTCTTC. Protein sequence: CASSLGSGDNEQFF. V usage is TRBV5-1 and J usage is TRBJ2-1, with D maybe TRBD2 (5 bases). The CDR3 length is 14 residues. V lost 2 bases and J 5 bases, leaving 11 bases between the germline ends. From germline, CDR1 is SGHRS and CDR2 YFSETQ. The entire variable domain, with the rest obtained from reference TRBV5-1 and TRBJ2-1, is as follows: KAGVTQTPRYLIKTRGQQVTLSCSPISGHRSVSWYQQTPGQGLQFLFEYFSETQRNKGNFPGRFSGRQFSNSRSEMNVSTLELGDSALYLCASSLGSGDNEQFFGPGTRLTVL.